These T cell receptor beta chains were read from a single sample in a study of a mutant IDH1 vaccine in newly diagnosed glioma. Their cognate antigens are unknown. Libraries were prepared by immunoSEQ multiplex PCR; TCRdb keeps only in-frame clonotypes and omits some of them. In the table there are some 31,000 clones, under 85% of which are singletons. The source was PBMCs, collected from a glioma patient whose treatment included an IDH1 peptide vaccine. The source is a woman in her twenties or thirties with glioma. Some clones in this sample may be carry-over from other donors' samples. Both conserved end residues are part of each CDR3. Each record gives: CDR3 DNA, CDR3 protein, J gene, clone size, D gene, V gene. D genes are given only for firm matches. Clone size is shown for a subset of rows, as once, few, many or a class of expanded clone.

TGTGCCAGCAGCTTTAGGACTAGCACCTACAATGAGCAGTTCTTC | CASSFRTSTYNEQFF | TRBJ2-1 | - | TRBD2 | TRBV5-5
TGTGCCAGCAGTGTACAGGGGGACTATGGCTACACCTTC | CASSVQGDYGYTF | TRBJ1-2 | - | TRBD1 | TRBV2
TGTGCCAGCAGCTCGGGGACTAGCGGAGTTTACAATGAGCAGTTCTTC | CASSSGTSGVYNEQFF | TRBJ2-1 | - | TRBD2 | TRBV7-6
TGTGCCAGTAGTATATCTTGGCGCGTGAACACTGAAGCTTTCTTT | CASSISWRVNTEAFF | TRBJ1-1 | - | - | TRBV19
TGTGCCAGCAGCTTGAGGCGAGGTGAAAAACTGTTTTTT | CASSLRRGEKLFF | TRBJ1-4 | - | - | TRBV5-5
TGTGCCAGCAGCAGGGACCCCCAAGAGACCCAGTACTTC | CASSRDPQETQYF | TRBJ2-5 | - | - | TRBV7-6
TGTGCCAGCAGTGAAAACGGGGGACTAGCGGGAGCGGGTATTTACGATGAGCAGTTCTTC | CASSENGGLAGAGIYDEQFF | TRBJ2-1 | - | TRBD2 | TRBV2
TGCAGCGTAGCGGGACAGGGGTTGGCTTTCTTT | CSVAGQGLAFF | TRBJ1-1 | - | TRBD1 | TRBV29-1
TGTGCCAGCGGAGGGCAGGGGGAGACCCAGTACTTC | CASGGQGETQYF | TRBJ2-5 | - | - | TRBV6-5
TGTGCCATCAGTGAGAGCCGACAGGGAGGACAGCCCCAGCATTTT | CAISESRQGGQPQHF | TRBJ1-5 | - | TRBD1 | TRBV10-3
TGTGCCAGCAGCCAAGATATGCCAGCCAACACTGAAGCTTTCTTT | CASSQDMPANTEAFF | TRBJ1-1 | - | - | TRBV4-2
TGTGCCAGCAGCCTAAGCGGATCTGATCAAGAGACCCAGTACTTC | CASSLSGSDQETQYF | TRBJ2-5 | medium-sized | - | TRBV7-8
TGTGCCAGCAGCCCTCCGGGGCGGGAGGACTACTCCTACGAGCAGTACTTC | CASSPPGREDYSYEQYF | TRBJ2-7 | - | TRBD2 | TRBV7-2
TGCGCCAGCAGTTTTACCGGGCCGAACACTGAAGCTTTCTTT | CASSFTGPNTEAFF | TRBJ1-1 | - | - | TRBV10-2
TGCGCCAGCAGCTTGGAGGGTGGCTCTGGAAACACCATATATTTT | CASSLEGGSGNTIYF | TRBJ1-3 | - | - | TRBV5-1
TGTGCCAGCAGCTTGGAGGGGCTTAGGTACGAGCAGTACTTC | CASSLEGLRYEQYF | TRBJ2-7 | - | - | TRBV5-5
TGTGCCAGCGGAAGGGAGCCAGGGGCAGATACGCAGTATTTT | CASGREPGADTQYF | TRBJ2-3 | - | - | TRBV7-6
TGTGCCAGCAGTGAAAACGGGGTGGGAGTTTACGAGCAGTACTTC | CASSENGVGVYEQYF | TRBJ2-7 | - | - | TRBV2
TGTGCCAGCAGTTCGGTGGGTCCTGAAGCTTTCTTT | CASSSVGPEAFF | TRBJ1-1 | - | - | TRBV6-5
TGCGCCAGCAGCTTCGAGGGCAATGAGCAGTTCTTC | CASSFEGNEQFF | TRBJ2-1 | - | - | TRBV5-1
TGTGCCAGCAGCCAAGACTCCAGGGGATATGACACTGAAGCTTTCTTT | CASSQDSRGYDTEAFF | TRBJ1-1 | few | - | TRBV14
TGTGCCAGCAAGGGACTATTCAAAACCGGGGAGCTGTTTTTT | CASKGLFKTGELFF | TRBJ2-2 | - | TRBD2 | TRBV6-1
TGTGCCAGCAGTTATGATATGTTACAAGAGACCCAGTACTTC | CASSYDMLQETQYF | TRBJ2-5 | - | - | TRBV6-5
TGTGCCAGCAGCTTGGAAGGTGGGGCTGTTAGGAATGAGCAGTTCTTC | CASSLEGGAVRNEQFF | TRBJ2-1 | - | - | TRBV5-4